This TCR beta chain came from a study of blood T cell repertoires in COVID-19. The overall study: The United States, Italy and Spain were the sources of the acute and convalescent COVID-19 samples.

Trimming cost V 10 bases and J 1 base, with 16 bases left between them. This CDR3 has 14 residues. Per germline, CDR1 SNHLY and CDR2 FYNNEI. Clones were sequenced by immunoSEQ multiplex PCR, and TCRdb holds only the in-frame ones, with some missing. This sample has roughly 140,000 clones, with about nine tenths found just once. This clone came up once. The receptor was isolated from a man aged 45 to 65 with active or convalescent COVID-19. The sequencing sample was made of peripheral blood. The chain links TRBV2 to TRBJ1-1; no clear D gene. For the CDR3, the DNA is TGTGCCAACCAAGGACGGGGAGGGAACACTGAAGCTTTCTTT. Translating gives CANQGRGGNTEAFF.